These 26 T cell receptor beta chains were all obtained from the same sample, sequenced in a study of T-cell reconstitution after alpha-beta-depleted transplantation in children. Researchers prepared the TCRbeta library using unique molecular identifiers, the study reports. TCRdb analysed the PCR reads with MiXCR anew, one entry per CDR3 protein. The table lists hundreds of thousands of distinct CDR3 sequences, 16% of them singletons. Specimen: PBMCs, mostly from graft donor cells, collected 360 days after TCRalphabeta/CD19-depleted stem cell transplant. These receptors all come from a male patient younger than 18 who had a stem cell transplant for acute lymphoblastic leukemia, so the T cells may come from the graft donor.

This clonotype was counted only a few times. The V and J genes are TRBV4-1 and TRBJ2-7, with D possibly matching TRBD2 (5 bases). This CDR3 is 15 amino acids long. Trimming pared 1 base from V and 3 bases from J, leaving 13 bases between. Germline CDR1 reads MGHRA; CDR2 reads YSYEKL. The CDR3 loop is CASSQVGSRDYEQYF. The CDR3 region has the DNA TGCGCCAGCAGCCAAGTCGGATCACGGGACTACGAGCAGTACTTC.

This clonotype was counted many times. This rearrangement joins TRBV9 to TRBJ2-1; 9 bases map to TRBD2. The V segment lost 3 bases and the J segment 10 bases; nucleotides outside the gene matches: 8. Looked up from germline, CDR1 is SGDLS and CDR2 is YYNGEE. There are 14 residues in the CDR3. Here the CDR3 DNA reads TGTGCCAGCAGCGCATACGGCGGGAGGGTCGAGCAGTTCTTC. It translates to CASSAYGGRVEQFF.

CDR3 region: CASSLEGAVGTEAFF. The CDR3 region has the DNA TGCGCCAGCAGCTTGGAGGGGGCTGTGGGCACTGAAGCTTTCTTT. The chain joins TRBV5-1 to TRBJ1-1, with TRBD1 identical over 7 bases. CDR3 length: 15 residues. CDR1 is SGHRS and CDR2 is YFSETQ in the germline V gene. The J segment lost 4 bases and the V segment lost 0 bases, leaving 6 bases of the junction unmatched.

This clonotype has only a few counts. The rearrangement uses TRBV12-5 and TRBJ2-5, with D tentatively TRBD2 (6 bases). V was cut by 0 bases and J by 5 bases, with 7 bases left in between. There are 13 residues in the CDR3. Germline CDR1 reads LGHNT; CDR2 reads FRNRAP. The CDR3 protein is CASGLVREETQYF. CDR3 DNA sequence: TGTGCTAGTGGTTTGGTACGGGAGGAGACCCAGTACTTC. Full variable domain (remainder filled in from reference TRBV12-5 and TRBJ2-5): DARVTQTPRHKVTEMGQEVTMRCQPILGHNTVFWYRQTMMQGLELLAYFRNRAPLDDSGMPKDRFSAEMPDATLATLKIQPSEPRDSAVYFCASGLVREETQYFGPGTRLLVL.

This clonotype was recorded once. This chain links TRBV20-1 with TRBJ1-2; D is possibly TRBD1 (6 bases). CDR1 and CDR2 (germline): DFQATT, SNEGSKA (reference sequence). V shed 1 base and J shed 1 base, with 16 bases lying between them. The CDR3 sequence is 16 residues long. CDR3 DNA: TGCAGTGCTAGAGGGGACAAGAGGAATCTTAACTATGGCTACACCTTC. It is translated as CSARGDKRNLNYGYTF.

This chain joins TRBV20-1 and TRBJ2-5; D not resolved. The CDR3 is made up of 11 amino acids. Trimming took off 3 bases at V and 5 bases at J, with 7 bases between the two ends. Germline V CDR1 and CDR2: DFQATT, SNEGSKA (reference sequence). The CDR3 coding sequence is TGCAGTGCTAGTGCAACGGAGACCCAGTACTTC. It encodes CSASATETQYF.

In its sample, this clonotype was seen a few times. J is TRBJ1-2 and V is TRBV15; 7 nucleotides line up with TRBD1. V lost 0 bases and J lost 8; bases outside the gene matches: 9. The CDR3 sequence is 15 residues long. The V gene's germline CDR1 is LNHNV and CDR2 YYDKDF (reference sequence). In DNA, the CDR3 is TGTGCCACCAGCAGAGACTTTTACAGGGGAGGAGGCTACACCTTC. Residues: CATSRDFYRGGGYTF.

This clonotype was detected a few times. The J gene is TRBJ1-1, the V gene TRBV29-1; D is unresolved. The CDR3 runs 14 residues. CDR1 and CDR2 from the germline V gene are SQVTM and ANQGSEA. V lost 7 bases and J 1 base, leaving 16 bases between the germline ends. The CDR3, as DNA: TGCAGCGCCCGTAGGCCCGGTGAGAACACTGAAGCTTTCTTT. Translated, it gives CSARRPGENTEAFF. The variable domain in full, with the rest retrieved from reference TRBV29-1 and TRBJ1-1, is SAVISQKPSRDICQRGTSLTIQCQVDSQVTMMFWYRQQPGQSLTLIATANQGSEATYESGFVIDKFPISRPNLTFSTLTVSNMSPEDSSIYLCSARRPGENTEAFFGQGTRLTVV.

CDR3 protein: CASSYGQGDGELFF. The CDR3 DNA sequence: TGCGCCAGCAGCTACGGACAGGGAGACGGGGAGCTGTTTTTT. The chain carries TRBV5-1 and TRBJ2-2; the match to TRBD1 covers 8 bases. CDR3 length: 14 residues. Looked up from germline, CDR1 is SGHRS and CDR2 is YFSETQ. V was pared by 3 bases and J by 7 bases, with 5 bases of the junction left unmatched.

This clonotype has just a few counts. The chain couples TRBV4-1 to TRBJ2-5; perhaps TRBD1 as D (6 bases). Germline V gives CDR1 MGHRA, CDR2 YSYEKL. The CDR3 has 15 residues. The V gene lost 4 bases and the J gene lost 2 bases, with 14 bases spanning the gap. The CDR3 loop reads CASSLTGHKQETQYF. CDR3 in DNA: TGCGCCAGCAGCCTCACGGGACACAAACAAGAGACCCAGTACTTC.

This clonotype was observed a few times. The chain uses TRBV5-4 and TRBJ2-1; D is possibly TRBD2 (6 bases). Germline-derived CDR1 and CDR2 are SGHNT and YYREEE (reference sequence). The V end lost 6 bases, the J end lost 5 bases, and 18 bases lay between the germline ends. CDR3 length equals 15 residues. CDR3 DNA: TGTGCCAGCACCAAGGGTGGGCGGGGAGACAATGAGCAGTTCTTC. Translating it yields CASTKGGRGDNEQFF.

This clonotype was detected only a few times. V and J are TRBV5-1 and TRBJ1-1, with 8 positions matching TRBD1. This CDR3 is built from 14 residues. Germline loops: CDR1 SGHRS, CDR2 YFSETQ. V shed 4 bases, J shed 4 bases, and the junction held 6 bases outside the gene matches. CDR3 coding DNA: TGCGCCAGCAGCGTCCAGACAGGGGTCACTGAAGCTTTCTTT. It is translated as CASSVQTGVTEAFF.

This clonotype was seen repeatedly, ten times or more. V usage is TRBV4-1 and J usage is TRBJ2-4, with D uncertain. Per germline, CDR1 MGHRA and CDR2 YSYEKL. This CDR3 region has 15 residues. The ends were cut back, 3 bases at V and 2 bases at J, with 11 bases in the middle. The CDR3 protein is CASSQPGVTKNIQYF. DNA for the CDR3: TGCGCCAGCAGCCAGCCAGGAGTAACCAAAAACATTCAGTACTTC.

This chain links TRBV12-3 or TRBV12-4 with TRBJ2-2; 8 bases fit TRBD1. V trimming: 6 bases; J trimming: 4 bases; junction bases outside the gene matches: 4. The CDR3 has 14 residues. The CDR3 is CASRPTGGTGELFF. CDR3 DNA sequence: TGTGCCAGCAGGCCTACAGGGGGCACCGGGGAGCTGTTTTTT.

There are many counts of this clonotype. The V gene is TRBV5-1, the J gene TRBJ2-4, with 7 nucleotides matching TRBD2. J gave up 2 bases and V 0 bases, and 2 bases lay outside the gene matches. The CDR3 spans 15 residues. Germline-derived CDR1 and CDR2 are SGHRS and YFSETQ. The CDR3 reads CASSLVAGPKNIQYF. The CDR3 DNA sequence: TGCGCCAGCAGCTTGGTAGCGGGTCCCAAAAACATTCAGTACTTC.

This clonotype was seen ten or more times. J is TRBJ2-3 and V is TRBV10-3, with D perhaps matching TRBD2 (5 bases). Germline-derived CDR1 and CDR2 are ENHRY and SYGVKD. The germline V and J ends were trimmed by 7 bases and 1 base, with 9 bases remaining between them. CDR3 length: 13 residues. The DNA of the CDR3 is TGTGCCATCACCCTGCGGGGCACAGATACGCAGTATTTT. Protein product: CAITLRGTDTQYF.

This clonotype was seen a handful of times. The chain couples TRBV5-1 to TRBJ2-3, with no clear D. The CDR3 is 15 amino acids. V gave up 4 bases and J gave up 5 bases, with 17 bases separating them. From germline, CDR1 is SGHRS and CDR2 YFSETQ. In DNA, the CDR3 is TGCGCCAGCAGCACCCCAGACGGTCCGGGAGATACGCAGTATTTT. It translates to CASSTPDGPGDTQYF.

This chain uses TRBV13 with TRBJ2-7; TRBD2 matches 8 bases. Germline CDR1 PRHDT, CDR2 FYEKMQ (reference sequence). The V segment lost 2 bases and the J segment 5 bases; nucleotides outside the gene matches: 8. CDR3 size: 15 residues. CDR3 protein: CASSLHPGGGNEQYF. The DNA for the CDR3 is TGTGCCAGCAGCTTACACCCGGGAGGGGGTAACGAGCAGTACTTC.

This clonotype has only a few counts. V is TRBV25-1 and J is TRBJ2-1; TRBD2 is a possible D gene (5 bases). Trimming removed 3 bases from V and 0 bases from J, with 9 bases in between. Germline V gene sequence: CDR1 MGHDK, CDR2 SYGVNS. The CDR3 extends over 15 amino acids. CDR3 loop: CASSEKGSSYNEQFF. In DNA, the CDR3 is TGTGCCAGCAGTGAGAAAGGGAGCTCCTACAATGAGCAGTTCTTC.

This clonotype was seen ten or more times. The chain couples TRBV5-1 to TRBJ1-6; 10 bases line up with TRBD1. Germline lookup yields CDR1 SGHRS and CDR2 YFSETQ. V lost 4 bases and J lost 8; bases outside the gene matches: 3. This CDR3 has 14 residues. CDR3 sequence: CASSPGQGDSPLHF. The CDR3 region has the DNA TGCGCCAGCAGCCCAGGACAGGGGGATTCACCCCTCCACTTT. The whole variable domain, filled in from reference TRBV5-1 and TRBJ1-6, reads KAGVTQTPRYLIKTRGQQVTLSCSPISGHRSVSWYQQTPGQGLQFLFEYFSETQRNKGNFPGRFSGRQFSNSRSEMNVSTLELGDSALYLCASSPGQGDSPLHFGNGTRLTVT.

The gene calls are TRBV27 and TRBJ1-5; D might be TRBD1 (6 bases). This CDR3 is built from 16 residues. Trimming left V 1 base short and J 6 bases short, with 16 bases between. Germline V lookup: CDR1 MNHEY, CDR2 SMNVEV (reference sequence). CDR3 protein: CASSLYLGAAGQPQHF. CDR3 bases: TGTGCCAGCAGTTTATATCTGGGGGCGGCCGGTCAGCCCCAGCATTTT.

This clonotype turned up a few times. The CDR3 DNA sequence: TGTGCCAGCACTGCCGGAGGGTTCACAGATACGCAGTATTTT. Translation: CASTAGGFTDTQYF. This chain joins TRBV2 and TRBJ2-3; TRBD2 might be the D (6 bases). This CDR3 region has 14 residues. CDR1 and CDR2 from the germline V gene are SNHLY and FYNNEI. Trimming removed 7 bases at V and 2 bases at J, with 13 bases between.

This clonotype was seen just once. This chain links TRBV15 with TRBJ1-2; D is unresolved. CDR1 is LNHNV, CDR2 YYDKDF, per germline (reference sequence). Trimming pared 0 bases from V and 2 bases from J, leaving 13 bases between. The CDR3 spans 16 residues. Here the CDR3 reads CATSRDQTGRNYGYTF. For the CDR3, the DNA is TGTGCCACCAGCAGAGACCAAACGGGGAGAAACTATGGCTACACCTTC.

The chain links TRBV7-8 to TRBJ2-5, with TRBD2 matching 10 bases. CDR3 length: 16 amino acids. V dropped 4 bases and J dropped 0; count of bases not matched to a gene: 5. CDR1 and CDR2 (germline): SGHVS, FQNEAQ. The DNA of the CDR3 is TGTGCCAGCAGCTCGAGACTAGCGGGTAACCAAGAGACCCAGTACTTC. This encodes CASSSRLAGNQETQYF.

CDR3 in amino acids: CASSVLGLASYNEQFF. The CDR3, as DNA: TGTGCCAGCAGCGTCTTAGGACTAGCTTCTTACAATGAGCAGTTCTTC. V gene TRBV9 combines with J gene TRBJ2-1, with 8 bases matching TRBD2. CDR1 is SGDLS and CDR2 is YYNGEE in the germline V gene. J gave up 4 bases and V 2 bases, and 8 bases lay outside the gene matches. The CDR3 covers 16 residues.

This clonotype was detected a few times. This CDR3 reads CASSPPTSGYNEQFF. CDR3 nucleotides: TGCGCCAGCAGCCCTCCGACTAGCGGGTACAATGAGCAGTTCTTC. This chain connects TRBV5-1 to TRBJ2-1; 10 bases agree with TRBD2. CDR3 length: 15 residues. V gave up 4 bases and J gave up 4 bases; unmatched junction bases: 5. Germline V gene lookup returns CDR1 SGHRS and CDR2 YFSETQ.